Listed below are T cell receptor beta chains from one sample, sequenced in a study of PD-L1 blockade in urothelial cancer. This table comes from immunoSEQ multiplex PCR, and its TCRdb copy is limited to in-frame clones, with some not included. The sample records about 38,000 clones, about 79% being singletons. Sequences were derived from PBMCs, sampled around atezolizumab (anti-PD-L1) treatment. These receptors all come from a man in his 60s with urothelial cancer. The CDR3 runs from the conserved cysteine through the conserved F or W. The D gene is left open where the match is weak. Only some rows state a clone size, as once, few, many or a class for expanded clones.

size | D | J | V | CDR3 | DNA
. | TRBD1 | TRBJ1-5 | TRBV6-1 | CASSNDRARSQPQHF | TGTGCCAGCAGTAACGACAGGGCTCGATCCCAGCCCCAGCATTTT
. | TRBD2 | TRBJ2-1 | TRBV6-5 | CASRPRLAGVYEQFF | TGTGCCAGCAGACCCCGACTAGCGGGGGTTTATGAGCAGTTCTTC
few | . | TRBJ1-2 | TRBV18 | CASSESRDYGYTF | TGTGCCAGCTCCGAGTCACGTGACTATGGCTACACCTTC
few | . | TRBJ1-3 | TRBV6-6 | CASSYGAGATGNTIYF | TGTGCCAGCAGTTATGGTGCAGGGGCCACTGGAAACACCATATATTTT
. | TRBD1 | TRBJ1-4 | TRBV29-1 | CSVGVTGTGLEKLFF | TGCAGCGTTGGGGTAACCGGGACAGGGTTGGAAAAACTGTTTTTT
. | . | TRBJ1-2 | TRBV18 | CASSPEGRNYGYTF | TGTGCCAGCTCACCGGAGGGACGAAACTATGGCTACACCTTC
medium-sized | . | TRBJ2-7 | TRBV6-8 | CASRYGAAYEQYF | TGTGCCAGCAGGTACGGGGCGGCATACGAGCAGTACTTC
few | . | TRBJ1-1 | TRBV4-1 | CASSQLRTRGLETEAFF | TGCGCCAGCAGCCAACTCAGGACGCGGGGGCTTGAGACTGAAGCTTTCTTT
. | TRBD1 | TRBJ1-3 | TRBV5-4 | CASSTGQAQAIYF | TGTGCCAGCAGCACCGGACAGGCCCAGGCCATATATTTT
. | . | TRBJ1-6 | TRBV30 | CAWSRGGGYNSPLHF | TGTGCCTGGAGTCGGGGGGGAGGCTATAATTCACCCCTCCACTTT
. | TRBD2 | TRBJ2-7 | TRBV5-6 | CASSLEAGEQYF | TGTGCCAGCAGCTTGGAAGCGGGGGAGCAGTACTTC
. | . | TRBJ1-2 | TRBV6-1 | CASSEGGGSDGYTF | TGTGCCAGCAGTGAAGGGGGAGGGAGCGATGGCTACACCTTC
. | . | TRBJ1-1 | TRBV5-1 | CASSSDSDAEAFF | TGCGCCAGCAGCTCGGACAGCGACGCTGAAGCTTTCTTT
. | . | TRBJ1-3 | TRBV4-1 | CASSQAAGAGGNTIYF | TGCGCCAGCAGCCAAGCAGCAGGGGCAGGTGGAAACACCATATATTTT
. | TRBD1 | TRBJ2-7 | TRBV6-1 | CASSEATGAISYEQYF | TGTGCCAGCAGTGAAGCTACAGGGGCCATATCCTACGAGCAGTACTTC
. | . | TRBJ2-5 | TRBV5-1 | CASSFGGGLGETQYF | TGCGCCAGCAGCTTCGGAGGGGGCTTAGGTGAGACCCAGTACTTC
. | TRBD1 | TRBJ2-1 | TRBV25-1 | CASSNALGQGGYNEQFF | TGTGCCAGCAGTAACGCCCTGGGACAGGGAGGCTACAATGAGCAGTTCTTC
. | . | TRBJ1-2 | TRBV10-3 | CAISESSTLPRGYTF | TGTGCCATCAGTGAGTCCTCGACTCTTCCGCGGGGCTACACCTTC
. | . | TRBJ2-2 | TRBV27 | CASSLHPPGLGELFF | TGTGCCAGCAGTCTGCACCCCCCGGGACTCGGGGAGCTGTTTTTT
. | . | TRBJ1-2 | TRBV29-1 | CSVGELYGYTF | TGCAGCGTTGGGGAGCTCTATGGCTACACCTTC
. | TRBD1 | TRBJ2-1 | TRBV27 | CASGQGTGENEQFF | TGTGCCAGCGGTCAAGGGACAGGGGAAAATGAGCAGTTCTTC
. | . | TRBJ2-1 | TRBV15 | CATSILGGDYNEQFF | TGTGCCACCAGCATACTTGGCGGGGACTACAATGAGCAGTTCTTC
. | . | TRBJ1-4 | TRBV28 | CASSFRGRKLFF | TGTGCCAGCAGTTTCAGGGGCCGAAAACTGTTTTTT
once | . | TRBJ2-1 | TRBV5-8 | CASSLDSNEQFF | TGTGCCAGCAGCTTGGATTCTAATGAGCAGTTCTTC
. | TRBD1 | TRBJ2-2 | TRBV7-3 | CASSLDRGNTGELFF | TGTGCCAGCAGCTTAGACAGGGGGAACACCGGGGAGCTGTTTTTT
. | . | TRBJ2-7 | TRBV5-1 | CASSLGTEEAHEQYF | TGCGCCAGCAGCTTGGGGACAGAAGAGGCCCACGAGCAGTACTTC
. | . | TRBJ2-3 | TRBV7-2 | CASSRDVTDTQYF | TGTGCCAGCAGCCGAGATGTGACAGATACGCAGTATTTT
. | . | TRBJ2-7 | TRBV7-6 | CASSLDYRDYEQYF | TGTGCCAGCAGCTTAGATTACAGGGACTACGAGCAGTACTTC
. | . | TRBJ2-7 | TRBV5-1 | CASSFQGGGEQYF | TGCGCCAGCAGCTTTCAAGGGGGTGGCGAGCAGTACTTC
. | TRBD1 | TRBJ2-4 | TRBV6-1 | CASSEQQQGDTKNIQYF | TGTGCCAGCAGTGAACAACAGCAGGGGGATACCAAAAACATTCAGTACTTC
. | . | TRBJ1-2 | TRBV5-1 | CASSPTGNYGYTF | TGCGCCAGCAGCCCTACAGGAAACTATGGCTACACCTTC
once | . | TRBJ1-3 | TRBV25-1 | CASSGKGGVFPTIYF | TGTGCCAGCAGTGGCAAAGGCGGGGTTTTCCCCACCATATATTTT